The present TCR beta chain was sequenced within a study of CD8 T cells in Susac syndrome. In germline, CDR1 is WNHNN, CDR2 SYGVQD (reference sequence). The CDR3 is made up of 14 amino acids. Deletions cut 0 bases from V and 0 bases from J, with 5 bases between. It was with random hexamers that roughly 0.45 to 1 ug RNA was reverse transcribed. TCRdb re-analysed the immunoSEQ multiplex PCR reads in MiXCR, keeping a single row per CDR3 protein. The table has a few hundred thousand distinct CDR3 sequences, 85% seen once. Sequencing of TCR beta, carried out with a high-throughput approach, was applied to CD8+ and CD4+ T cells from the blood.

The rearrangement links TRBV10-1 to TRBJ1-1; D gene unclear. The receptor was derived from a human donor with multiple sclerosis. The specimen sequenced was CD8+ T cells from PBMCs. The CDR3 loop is CASSESTVNTEAFF. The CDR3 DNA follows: TGCGCCAGCAGTGAGTCGACGGTGAACACTGAAGCTTTCTTT.